This TCR beta chain was retrieved from a study of shared clonotypes between healthy human individuals. Germline trimming cut 6 bases from V and 6 bases from J; bases unmatched to any gene: 6. The CDR3 runs 15 residues. Germline CDR1 is MNHEY and CDR2 is SVGAGI. General study points: The researchers took only blood, and tissue repertoires probably look different. When naive CD4 clonotypes were compared across several donors, about 5% were shared.

Sequencing was performed with immunoSEQ multiplex PCR; in TCRdb, only in-frame clones are kept and a portion is missing. This sample has about 1 million clones; about 70% occur once, and the top ten carry about 1.5%. With respect to this clone: The antigen is undetermined.

The study enrolled healthy HIV-negative adults without recent acute infections or vaccinations as donors. V is TRBV6-5 and J is TRBJ1-4, with 11 bases identical to TRBD1. The origin of this receptor is a man in his late teens or twenties in good health. The specimen was memory CD4+ T cells sorted from blood. Indicated subset: CD45RA-negative fraction. In DNA, the CDR3 is TGTGCCAGCAGCCGCGGGACAGGGGGTCATGAAAAACTGTTTTTT. Encoded protein: CASSRGTGGHEKLFF.